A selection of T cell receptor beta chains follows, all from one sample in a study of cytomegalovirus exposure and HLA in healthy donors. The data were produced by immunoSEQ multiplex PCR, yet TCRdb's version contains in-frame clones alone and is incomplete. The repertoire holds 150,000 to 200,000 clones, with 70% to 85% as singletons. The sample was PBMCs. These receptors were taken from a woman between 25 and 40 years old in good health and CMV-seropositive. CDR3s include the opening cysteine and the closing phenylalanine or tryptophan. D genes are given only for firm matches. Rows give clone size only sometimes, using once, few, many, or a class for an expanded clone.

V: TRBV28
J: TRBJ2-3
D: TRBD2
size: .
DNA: TGTGCCAGCAGTTTACTGGCTAGCGGGCTCACAGATACGCAGTATTTT
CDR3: CASSLLASGLTDTQYF

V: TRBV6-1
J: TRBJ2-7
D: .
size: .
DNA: TGTGCCAGCAGTGCCACAGCTCCCTACGAGCAGTACTTC
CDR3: CASSATAPYEQYF

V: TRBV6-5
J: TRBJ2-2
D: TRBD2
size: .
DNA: TGTGCCAGCAGTACCGGGACTACGAACACCGGGGAGCTGTTTTTT
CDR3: CASSTGTTNTGELFF

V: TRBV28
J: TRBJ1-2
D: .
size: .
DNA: TGTGCCAGCAGTTTATTAAAACAGGGTAGGAATGGCTACACCTTC
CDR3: CASSLLKQGRNGYTF

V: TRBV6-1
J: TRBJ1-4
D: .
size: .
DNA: TGTGCCAGCAGTGACTGGAGACAGATTAATGAAAAACTGTTTTTT
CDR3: CASSDWRQINEKLFF

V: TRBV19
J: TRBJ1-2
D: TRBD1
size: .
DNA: TGTGCCACCGGACAGGGGGCTTATGGCTACACCTTC
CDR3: CATGQGAYGYTF

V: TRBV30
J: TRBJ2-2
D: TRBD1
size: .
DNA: TGTGCCTGGAGCGGTTCCGTGAGACAGGGGTTGATGATGTTTTTT
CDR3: CAWSGSVRQGLMMFF

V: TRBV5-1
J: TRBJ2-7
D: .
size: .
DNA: TGCGCCAGCAGCCAGGTCCCCTACGAGCAGTACTTC
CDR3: CASSQVPYEQYF

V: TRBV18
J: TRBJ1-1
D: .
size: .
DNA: TGTGCCAGCTCACCAGAGTCCGCGATGGCTGAAGCTTTCTTT
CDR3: CASSPESAMAEAFF

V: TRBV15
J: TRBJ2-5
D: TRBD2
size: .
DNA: TGTGCCACCAGCAGGCCGGGACTAGCGGGAGGAAGGGGAGAGACCCAGTACTTC
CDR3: CATSRPGLAGGRGETQYF

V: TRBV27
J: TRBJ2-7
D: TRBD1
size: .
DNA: TGTGCCAGCAGTCCGGGGACAGGGGGCTACGAGCAGTACTTC
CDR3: CASSPGTGGYEQYF

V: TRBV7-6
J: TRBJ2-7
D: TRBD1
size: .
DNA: TGTGCCAGCAGCTCTAAGACAGGGGGCTGGGATGAGCAGTACTTC
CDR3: CASSSKTGGWDEQYF

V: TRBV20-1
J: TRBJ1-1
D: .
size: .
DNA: TGCAGTGCGCTATCTCCGGGGGAAGCTTTCTTT
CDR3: CSALSPGEAFF

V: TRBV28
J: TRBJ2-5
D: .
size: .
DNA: TGTGCCAGCAGTTTAACTTCGGGGAAGGGGACCCAGTACTTC
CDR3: CASSLTSGKGTQYF

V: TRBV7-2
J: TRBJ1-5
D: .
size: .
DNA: TGTGCCAGCAGCCCCCTGGAAGGGGCCCATCAGCCCCAGCATTTT
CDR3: CASSPLEGAHQPQHF

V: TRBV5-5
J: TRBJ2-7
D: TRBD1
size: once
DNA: TGTGCCAGCAGCTTCCAGGGGGCTGCCTCGGCCTACGAGCAGTACTTC
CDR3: CASSFQGAASAYEQYF

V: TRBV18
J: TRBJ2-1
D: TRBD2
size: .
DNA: TGTGCCAGCTCACCAGCTACTAGCGGGAGGGGTGAGCAGTTCTTC
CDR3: CASSPATSGRGEQFF

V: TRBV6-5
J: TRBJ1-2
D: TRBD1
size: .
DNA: TGTGCCAGCAGTTACGGACAGGCCCACTATGGCTACACCTTC
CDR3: CASSYGQAHYGYTF

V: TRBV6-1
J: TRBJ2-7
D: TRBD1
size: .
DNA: TGTGCCAGCAGTGAAATTGGCAGGGGGCAAGAGCAGTACTTC
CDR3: CASSEIGRGQEQYF

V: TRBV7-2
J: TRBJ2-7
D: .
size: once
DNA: TGTGCCAGCAGCTGGGGAGGCGGGTTTGAGAAGCAGTACTTC
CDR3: CASSWGGGFEKQYF

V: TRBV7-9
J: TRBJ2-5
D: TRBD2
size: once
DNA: TGTGCCAGCAGCTTTAGCGGGAAAGAGACCCAGTACTTC
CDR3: CASSFSGKETQYF

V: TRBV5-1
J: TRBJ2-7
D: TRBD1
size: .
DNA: TGCGCCAGCAGCTTTACAGGGGACTCCTACGAGCAGTACTTC
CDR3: CASSFTGDSYEQYF

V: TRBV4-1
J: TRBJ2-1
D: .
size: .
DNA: TGCGCCAGCAGCCAAGATAAAGGGGTTGGGTATGAGCAGTTCTTC
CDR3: CASSQDKGVGYEQFF

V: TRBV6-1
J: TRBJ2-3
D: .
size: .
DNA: TGTGCCAGCAGGGACGGACTCCTCGGGGCAGATACGCAGTATTTT
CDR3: CASRDGLLGADTQYF

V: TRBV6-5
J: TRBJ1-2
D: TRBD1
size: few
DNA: TGTGCCAGCAGGACCCAAAGCAGGGGGGATTATGGCTACACCTTC
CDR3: CASRTQSRGDYGYTF

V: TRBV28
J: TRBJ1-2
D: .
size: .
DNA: TGTGCCAGCAGTTTTATGCGATATGGCTACACCTTC
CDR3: CASSFMRYGYTF

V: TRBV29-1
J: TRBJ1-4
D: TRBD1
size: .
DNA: TGCAGCGTTTTGGAGGGGGCTGAAAAACTGTTTTTT
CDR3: CSVLEGAEKLFF

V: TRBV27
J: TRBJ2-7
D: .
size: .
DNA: TGTGCCAGCAGTTTAAAGCAGGAAAGGTGGTACGAGCAGTACTTC
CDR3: CASSLKQERWYEQYF

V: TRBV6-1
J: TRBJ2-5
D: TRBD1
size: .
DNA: TGTGCCAGCAGTGAAGCCTCCGGGACAGCTCAAGAGACCCAGTACTTC
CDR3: CASSEASGTAQETQYF

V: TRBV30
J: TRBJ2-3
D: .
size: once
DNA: TGTGCCTGGGAGAGGGGACACAACACAGATACGCAGTATTTT
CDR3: CAWERGHNTDTQYF

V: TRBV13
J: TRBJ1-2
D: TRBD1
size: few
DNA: TGTGCCAGCAGCTTAAGGACAGGACCCTATGGCTACACCTTC
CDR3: CASSLRTGPYGYTF

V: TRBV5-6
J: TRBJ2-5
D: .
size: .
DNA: TGTGCCAGCAGCTTGGTGACAGGCCAAGAGACCCAGTACTTC
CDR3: CASSLVTGQETQYF

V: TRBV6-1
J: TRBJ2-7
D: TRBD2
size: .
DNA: TGTGCCAGCAGTGGACTAACTAGCGGGAGGTCCTACGAGCAGTACTTC
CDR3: CASSGLTSGRSYEQYF

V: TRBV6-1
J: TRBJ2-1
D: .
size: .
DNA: TGTGCCTGCGGGGAGCTCTACAATGAGCAGTTCTTC
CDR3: CACGELYNEQFF

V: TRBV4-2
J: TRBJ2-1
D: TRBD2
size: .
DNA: TGTGCCAGCAGCCAAGAACCGGGACTAGCGGGTAATGAGCAGTTCTTC
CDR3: CASSQEPGLAGNEQFF

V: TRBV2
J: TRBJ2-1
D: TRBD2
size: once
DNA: TGTGCCAGCAGTCCTGATAGCGGGATCTCCTACAATGAGCAGTTCTTC
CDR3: CASSPDSGISYNEQFF

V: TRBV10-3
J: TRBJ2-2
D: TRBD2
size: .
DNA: TGTGCCATCGGCCGTCTAGCGGGAACGAACACCGGGGAGCTGTTTTTT
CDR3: CAIGRLAGTNTGELFF

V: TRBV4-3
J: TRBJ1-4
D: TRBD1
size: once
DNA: TGCGCCAGCAGCCAAGAGACAGGGGTGGGTGAAAAACTGTTTTTT
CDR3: CASSQETGVGEKLFF

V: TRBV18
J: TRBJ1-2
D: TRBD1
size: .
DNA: TGTGCCAGCTCAACTCAAGGGGGCGCAGTATCCTATGGCTACACCTTC
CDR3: CASSTQGGAVSYGYTF

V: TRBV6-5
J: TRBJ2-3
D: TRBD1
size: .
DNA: TGTGCCAGCAGTTACGGACAGGGAGTTCGGGATACGCAGTATTTT
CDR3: CASSYGQGVRDTQYF

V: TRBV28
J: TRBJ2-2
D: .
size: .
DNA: TGTGCCAGCGGGTACGGGGGAATGGTGTCCGGGGAGCTGTTTTTT
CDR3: CASGYGGMVSGELFF

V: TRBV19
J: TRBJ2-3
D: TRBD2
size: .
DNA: TGTGCCAGTAGGTCGACTAGCGGGAGAGCAGATACGCAGTATTTT
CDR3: CASRSTSGRADTQYF

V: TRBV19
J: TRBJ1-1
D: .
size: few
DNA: TGTGCCAGTAGTAAGCAGGGTGGGATGAATTCGGCTTTCTTT
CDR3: CASSKQGGMNSAFF

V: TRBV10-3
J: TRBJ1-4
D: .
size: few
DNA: TGTGCCATCAGTGAGTCGACGAGGGAAACTAATGAAAAACTGTTTTTT
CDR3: CAISESTRETNEKLFF

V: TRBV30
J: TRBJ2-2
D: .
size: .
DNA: TGTGCCTGGAGGGCGGGGATGAACACCGGGGAGCTGTTTTTT
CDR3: CAWRAGMNTGELFF

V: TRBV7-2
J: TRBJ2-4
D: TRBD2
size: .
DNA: TGTGCCAGCAGGTCGGGACTAGCGGGAGGGCCAGGGAACATTCAGTACTTC
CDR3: CASRSGLAGGPGNIQYF

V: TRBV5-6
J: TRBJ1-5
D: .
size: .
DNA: TGTGCCAGCAGCGGGGGGTACCGCAATCAGCCCCAGCATTTT
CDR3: CASSGGYRNQPQHF

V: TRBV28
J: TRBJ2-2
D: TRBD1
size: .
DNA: TGTGCCAGCAGACGTTCCGGGACAGGAACCACCGGGGAGCTGTTTTTT
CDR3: CASRRSGTGTTGELFF

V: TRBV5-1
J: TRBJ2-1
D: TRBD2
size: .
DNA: TGCGCCAGCAGCTTTGATAGCGGGAGGTACAATGAGCAGTTCTTC
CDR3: CASSFDSGRYNEQFF

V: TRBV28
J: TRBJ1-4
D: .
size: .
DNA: TGTGCCTCAGGGCATGGGAAACTGTTTTTT
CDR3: CASGHGKLFF

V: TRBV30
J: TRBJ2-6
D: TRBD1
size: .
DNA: TGTGCCTGGAGTGTAACAGGGGGCTCTGGGGCCAACGTCCTGACTTTC
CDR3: CAWSVTGGSGANVLTF

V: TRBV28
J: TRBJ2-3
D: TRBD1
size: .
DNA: TGTGCCAGCAGTTTACAAGACAGGGTCACAGATACGCAGTATTTT
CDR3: CASSLQDRVTDTQYF

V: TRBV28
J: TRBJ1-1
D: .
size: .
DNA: TGTGCCAGCAGTTTATTCCCCCGCGCCGGGGACACTGAAGCTTTCTTT
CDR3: CASSLFPRAGDTEAFF

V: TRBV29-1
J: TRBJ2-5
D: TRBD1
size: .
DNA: TGCAGCGTTGAAGGGGACAGGGACCAAGAGACCCAGTACTTC
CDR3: CSVEGDRDQETQYF

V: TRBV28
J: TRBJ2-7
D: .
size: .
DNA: TGTGCCAGCGGAATACTAAGCTCCTACGAGCAGTACTTC
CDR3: CASGILSSYEQYF

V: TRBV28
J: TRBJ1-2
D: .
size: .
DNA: TGTGCCAGCAGTCAAACAGGGATCTATGGCTACACCTTC
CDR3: CASSQTGIYGYTF

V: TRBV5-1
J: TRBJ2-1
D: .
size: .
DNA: TGCGCCAGCAGCTGGAAGGGAGAAGCCTACAATGAGCAGTTCTTC
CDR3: CASSWKGEAYNEQFF

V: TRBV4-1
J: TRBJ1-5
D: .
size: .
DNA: TGCGCCAGCAGCCACCCAGGGGATTTGGCCCAGCCCCAGCATTTT
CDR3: CASSHPGDLAQPQHF

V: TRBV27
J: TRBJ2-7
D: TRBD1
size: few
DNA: TGTGCCAGCAGTTTAAACAGGGGCTCCTACGAGCAGTACTTC
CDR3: CASSLNRGSYEQYF

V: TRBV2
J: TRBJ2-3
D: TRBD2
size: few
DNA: TGTGCCAGCGGACTAGTCGTAGATACGCAGTATTTT
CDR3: CASGLVVDTQYF